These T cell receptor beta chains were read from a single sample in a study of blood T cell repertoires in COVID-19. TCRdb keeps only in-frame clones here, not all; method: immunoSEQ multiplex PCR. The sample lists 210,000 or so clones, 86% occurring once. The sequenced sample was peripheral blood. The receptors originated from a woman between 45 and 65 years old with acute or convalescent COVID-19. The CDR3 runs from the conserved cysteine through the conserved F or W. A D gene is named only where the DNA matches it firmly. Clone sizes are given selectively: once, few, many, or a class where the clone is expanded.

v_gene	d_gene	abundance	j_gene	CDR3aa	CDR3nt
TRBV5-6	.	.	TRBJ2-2	CASSPGRGQRTGELFF	TGTGCCAGCAGCCCCGGGAGGGGACAGCGCACCGGGGAGCTGTTTTTT
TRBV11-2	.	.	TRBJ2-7	CASSLGAYEQYF	TGTGCCAGCAGCTTAGGAGCCTACGAGCAGTACTTC
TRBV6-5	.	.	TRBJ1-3	CASQTGIGNTIYF	TGTGCCAGCCAAACAGGGATCGGAAACACCATATATTTT
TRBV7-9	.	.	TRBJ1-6	CASSHLQGAPNSSPLHF	TGTGCCAGCAGCCACCTACAGGGCGCGCCGAACAGTTCACCCCTCCACTTT
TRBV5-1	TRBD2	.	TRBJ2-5	CASSLVKASGGSQETQYF	TGCGCCAGCAGCTTGGTGAAGGCTAGCGGGGGGTCTCAAGAGACCCAGTACTTC
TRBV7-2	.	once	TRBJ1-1	CASRGQVGTEAFF	TGTGCCAGCAGGGGGCAGGTGGGCACTGAAGCTTTCTTT
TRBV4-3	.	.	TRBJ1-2	CASSQEPGDGYTF	TGCGCCAGCAGCCAAGAACCAGGGGATGGCTACACCTTC
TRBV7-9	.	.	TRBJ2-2	CASSPYPNGELFF	TGTGCCAGCAGCCCCTATCCAAACGGGGAGCTGTTTTTT
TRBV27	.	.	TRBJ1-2	CASRVGRDGYTF	TGTGCCAGCAGGGTAGGCAGGGATGGCTACACCTTC
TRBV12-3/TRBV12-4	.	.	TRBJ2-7	CASSLEGDYEQYF	TGTGCCAGCAGTTTGGAGGGCGACTACGAGCAGTACTTC
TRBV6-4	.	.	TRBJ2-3	CASSPSPNTDTQYF	TGTGCCAGCAGTCCTAGTCCAAACACAGATACGCAGTATTTT
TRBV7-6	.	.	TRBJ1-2	CASSLQVNYGYTF	TGTGCCAGCAGCCTCCAGGTTAACTATGGCTACACCTTC
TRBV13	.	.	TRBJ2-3	CASSPLGVGTDTQYF	TGTGCCAGCAGCCCCCTCGGGGTTGGCACAGATACGCAGTATTTT
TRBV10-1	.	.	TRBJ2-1	CASSRSSDSSYNEQFF	TGCGCCAGCAGCAGGAGTTCGGACAGTTCCTACAATGAGCAGTTCTTC
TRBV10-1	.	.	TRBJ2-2	CASSNKTGWLLRDNTGELFF	TGCGCCAGCAGTAACAAGACAGGGTGGTTGTTGCGGGATAACACCGGGGAGCTGTTTTTT
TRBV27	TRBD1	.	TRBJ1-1	CASSTRDRGLNTEAFF	TGTGCCAGCAGTACCCGGGACAGGGGGCTGAACACTGAAGCTTTCTTT
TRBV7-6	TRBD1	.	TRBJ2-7	CASSLAFRQGAYEQYF	TGTGCCAGCAGCTTAGCGTTCCGACAGGGGGCTTACGAGCAGTACTTC
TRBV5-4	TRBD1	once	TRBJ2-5	CASSGMGQSQETQYF	TGTGCCAGCAGCGGGATGGGACAGAGCCAAGAGACCCAGTACTTC
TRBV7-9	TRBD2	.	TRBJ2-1	CASSLEPSGYESPNEQFF	TGTGCCAGCAGCTTAGAGCCTAGCGGCTATGAATCCCCCAATGAGCAGTTCTTC
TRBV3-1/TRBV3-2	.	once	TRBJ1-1	CASSPLAGPNTEAFF	TGTGCCAGCAGCCCCCTGGCAGGCCCTAACACTGAAGCTTTCTTT
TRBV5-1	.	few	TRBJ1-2	CASSLFNGEDGYTF	TGCGCCAGCAGCTTGTTTAACGGTGAGGATGGCTACACCTTC
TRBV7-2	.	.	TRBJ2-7	CASSPGTLSSYEQYF	TGTGCCAGCAGCCCAGGGACACTGAGCTCCTACGAGCAGTACTTC
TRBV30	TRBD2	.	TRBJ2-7	CAWKTLADSYEQYF	TGTGCCTGGAAAACCCTAGCGGACTCCTACGAGCAGTACTTC
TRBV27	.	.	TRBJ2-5	CASSLSRQVQETQYF	TGTGCCAGCAGTTTATCCCGACAGGTCCAAGAGACCCAGTACTTC
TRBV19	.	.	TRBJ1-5	CASSKRGNQPQHF	TGTGCCAGTAGTAAACGGGGGAATCAGCCCCAGCATTTT
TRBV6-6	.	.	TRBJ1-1	CASSPTAPYTEAFF	TGTGCCAGCAGTCCTACTGCCCCGTACACTGAAGCTTTCTTT
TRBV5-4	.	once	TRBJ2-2	CASSLATVTTNTGELFF	TGTGCCAGCAGCTTGGCTACAGTTACCACGAACACCGGGGAGCTGTTTTTT
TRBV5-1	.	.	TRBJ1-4	CASSPTTTNEKLFF	TGCGCCAGCAGCCCGACAACAACTAATGAAAAACTGTTTTTT
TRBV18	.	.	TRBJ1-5	CASSSTVDQPQHF	TGTGCCAGCTCATCGACAGTGGATCAGCCCCAGCATTTT
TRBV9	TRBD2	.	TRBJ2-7	CASSVGEREGHYEQYF	TGTGCCAGCAGCGTAGGAGAGCGGGAGGGCCACTACGAGCAGTACTTC
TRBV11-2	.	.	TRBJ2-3	CASSSGTSTDTQYF	TGTGCCAGCAGCTCCGGGACTAGCACAGATACGCAGTATTTT
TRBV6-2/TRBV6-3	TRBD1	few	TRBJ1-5	CASSPGGRGQPQHF	TGTGCCAGCAGCCCCGGAGGCAGGGGGCAGCCCCAGCATTTT
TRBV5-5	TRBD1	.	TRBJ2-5	CASSFWTGVSETQYF	TGTGCCAGCAGCTTTTGGACAGGGGTATCGGAGACCCAGTACTTC
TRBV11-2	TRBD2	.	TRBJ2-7	CASSLVGTSGFYEQYF	TGTGCCAGCAGCTTAGTAGGGACTAGCGGATTCTACGAGCAGTACTTC